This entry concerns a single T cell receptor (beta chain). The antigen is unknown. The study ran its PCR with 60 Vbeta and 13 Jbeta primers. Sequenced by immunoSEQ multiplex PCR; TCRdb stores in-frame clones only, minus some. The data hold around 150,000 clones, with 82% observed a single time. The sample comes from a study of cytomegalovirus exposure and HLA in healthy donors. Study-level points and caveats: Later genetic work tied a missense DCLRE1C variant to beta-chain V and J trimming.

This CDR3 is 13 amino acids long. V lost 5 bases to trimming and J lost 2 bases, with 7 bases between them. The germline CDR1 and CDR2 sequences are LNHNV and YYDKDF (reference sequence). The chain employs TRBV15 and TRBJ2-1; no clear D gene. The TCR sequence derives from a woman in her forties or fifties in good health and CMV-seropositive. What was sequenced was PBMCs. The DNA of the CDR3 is TGTGCCACCAGCCAGGTGCCCTACAATGAGCAGTTCTTC. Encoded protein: CATSQVPYNEQFF.